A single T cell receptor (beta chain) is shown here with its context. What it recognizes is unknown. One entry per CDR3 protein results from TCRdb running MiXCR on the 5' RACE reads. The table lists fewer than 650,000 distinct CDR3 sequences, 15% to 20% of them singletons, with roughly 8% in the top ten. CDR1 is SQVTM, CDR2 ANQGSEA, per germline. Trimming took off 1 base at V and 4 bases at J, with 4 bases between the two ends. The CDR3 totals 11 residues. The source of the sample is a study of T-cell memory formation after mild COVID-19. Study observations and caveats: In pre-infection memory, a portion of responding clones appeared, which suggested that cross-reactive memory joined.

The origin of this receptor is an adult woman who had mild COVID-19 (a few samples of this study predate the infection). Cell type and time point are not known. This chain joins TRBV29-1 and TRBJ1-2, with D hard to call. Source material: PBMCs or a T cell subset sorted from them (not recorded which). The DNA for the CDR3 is TGCAGCGTTGAAGTCGTCTATGGCTACACCTTC. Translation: CSVEVVYGYTF.